The source of this T cell receptor beta chain is a study of cytomegalovirus exposure and HLA in healthy donors. PCR primers comprised 60 Vbeta and 13 Jbeta primers. The method was immunoSEQ multiplex PCR; TCRdb's version includes in-frame clones alone and lacks a portion of them. This sample yields tens of thousands of clones, of which about 80% are seen a single time; around 4% belongs to the top ten. V was pared by 3 bases and J by 2 bases, with 1 base of the junction left unmatched. Germline lookup yields CDR1 SGHRS and CDR2 YFSETQ. The CDR3 runs 14 residues. The chain carries TRBV5-1 and TRBJ1-4; 7 positions match TRBD1. Material: PBMCs. The receptor comes from a young man in good health and CMV-seronegative. The CDR3, as DNA: TGCGCCAGCAGCTCAGGGGGGACTAATGAAAAACTGTTTTTT. The encoded protein is CASSSGGTNEKLFF.